The text below deals with one T cell receptor (beta chain). Its target is unknown. These data are taken from a study of cytomegalovirus exposure and HLA in healthy donors. Those who donated were healthy bone marrow donors. Primers for the PCR totalled 60 Vbeta and 13 Jbeta. Measured with immunoSEQ multiplex PCR; TCRdb has only the in-frame clones, and not every one. This table holds some 140,000 clones, more than 70% found once. Study observations and caveats: Later genetic work tied a missense DCLRE1C variant to beta-chain V and J trimming.

The receptor comes from a woman in her twenties or thirties in good health and CMV-seropositive. The source material was PBMCs.

The CDR3 is CASSPGRTEHSPLHF. Written as DNA, the CDR3 is TGTGCCAGCTCACCAGGTAGGACAGAACATTCACCCCTCCACTTT. This chain uses TRBV18 with TRBJ1-6, with D possibly TRBD1 on 6 matching bases. Germline V gives CDR1 KGHSH, CDR2 LQKENI. This CDR3 comprises 15 residues. Trimming left V 2 bases short and J 8 bases short, with 13 bases between.